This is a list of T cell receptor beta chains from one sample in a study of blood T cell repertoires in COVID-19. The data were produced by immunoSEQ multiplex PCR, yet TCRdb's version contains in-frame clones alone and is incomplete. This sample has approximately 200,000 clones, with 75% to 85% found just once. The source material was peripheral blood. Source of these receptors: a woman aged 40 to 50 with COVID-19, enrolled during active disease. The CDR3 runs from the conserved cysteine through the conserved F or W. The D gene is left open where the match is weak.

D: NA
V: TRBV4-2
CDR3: CASSQGLGGDFLGELFF

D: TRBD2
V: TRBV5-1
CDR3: CASSFSGRDNEQFF

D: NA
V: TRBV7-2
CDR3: CASSSRRLSQTQYF

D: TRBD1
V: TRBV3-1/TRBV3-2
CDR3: CASSLRQGPDTQYF

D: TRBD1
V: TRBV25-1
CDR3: CASSENRGIYNEQFF

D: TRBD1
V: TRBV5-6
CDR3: CASSLRTGAFNQPQHF

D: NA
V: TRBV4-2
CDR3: CASSQEQGHGYTF

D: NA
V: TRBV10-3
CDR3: CAISGGGDGYTF

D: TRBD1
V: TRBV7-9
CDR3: CASSLQGDDYGYTF

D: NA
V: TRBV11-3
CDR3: CASSLVAGETQYF

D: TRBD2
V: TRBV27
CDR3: CASSSWGLAQETQYF

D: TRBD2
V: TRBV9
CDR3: CASSVALAGGSSYNEQFF

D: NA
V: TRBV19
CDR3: CASSITGNTEAFF

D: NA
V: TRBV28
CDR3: CASSLLGGNEQYF

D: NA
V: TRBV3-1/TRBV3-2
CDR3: CASSQDGRQGLAKNIQYF

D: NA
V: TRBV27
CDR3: CASSFLRDYGYTF

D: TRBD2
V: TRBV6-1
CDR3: CASSEQGLGETQYF

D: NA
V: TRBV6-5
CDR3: CASHPRGGSEQFF

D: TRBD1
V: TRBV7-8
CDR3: CASSLSPGQGAVYGYTF

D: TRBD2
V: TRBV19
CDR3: CARFIYGTSGNITGELFF

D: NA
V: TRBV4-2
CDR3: CASSQAGAGRSSDTQYF

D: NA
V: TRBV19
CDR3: CATPAGLNTGELFF

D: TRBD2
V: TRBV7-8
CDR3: CASSLNGGAWSGELFF

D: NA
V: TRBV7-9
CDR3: CASSLPPAKQPYNEQFF

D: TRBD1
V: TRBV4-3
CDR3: CASSIDRVRDSPLHF

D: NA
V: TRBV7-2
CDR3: CASSLGAGGSGEQYF

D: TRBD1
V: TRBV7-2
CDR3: CASRPGQLNTEAFF

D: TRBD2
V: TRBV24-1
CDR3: CATSDWGLPQQFF

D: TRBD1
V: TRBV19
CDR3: CASSIGDRQETQYF

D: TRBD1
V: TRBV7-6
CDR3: CASSFGTGRYEQYF

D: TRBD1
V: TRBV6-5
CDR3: CASRTITGVEHF

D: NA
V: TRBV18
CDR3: CASSPPVHATYEQYF

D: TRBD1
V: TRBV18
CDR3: CASSPRQGTYEQYF

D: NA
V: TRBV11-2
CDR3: CASSLVARPVNDQPQHF

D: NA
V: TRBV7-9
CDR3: CASSLSTGITEAFF

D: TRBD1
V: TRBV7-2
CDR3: CASSFGQGANEQFF

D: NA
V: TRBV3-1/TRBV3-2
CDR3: CASSLSRQDSYEQYF

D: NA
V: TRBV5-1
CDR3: CASSLGGGPNQPQHF

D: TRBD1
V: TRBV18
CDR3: CASLGGQNTEAFF

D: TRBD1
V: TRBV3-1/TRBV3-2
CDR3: CASQKGQPNTEAFF

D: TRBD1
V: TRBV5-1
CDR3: CASSPTGPSSGNTIYF

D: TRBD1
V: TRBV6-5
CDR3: CASRPSTGIAYGYTF

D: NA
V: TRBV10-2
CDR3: CASSDGGGGPPSQYF

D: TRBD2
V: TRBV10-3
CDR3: CAITASGVTDTQYF

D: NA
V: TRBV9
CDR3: CASSPRTALNTEAFF

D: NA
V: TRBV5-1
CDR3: CASSREQGKNEKLFF

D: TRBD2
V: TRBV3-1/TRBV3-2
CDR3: CASSPASGGHQETQYF

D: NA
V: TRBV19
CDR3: CASTHLEGEGEDGELFF

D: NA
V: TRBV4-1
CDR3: CASSLLGQGNSPLHF

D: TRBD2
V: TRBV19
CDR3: CASSGREGNEQFF

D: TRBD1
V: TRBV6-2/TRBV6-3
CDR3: CASSPGTASSGNTIYF

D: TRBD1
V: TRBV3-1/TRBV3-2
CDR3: CASSQSTGGVYGYTF

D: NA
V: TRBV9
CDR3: CASSVAGMNTGELFF

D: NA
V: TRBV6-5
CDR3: CASSYGGDSPLHF